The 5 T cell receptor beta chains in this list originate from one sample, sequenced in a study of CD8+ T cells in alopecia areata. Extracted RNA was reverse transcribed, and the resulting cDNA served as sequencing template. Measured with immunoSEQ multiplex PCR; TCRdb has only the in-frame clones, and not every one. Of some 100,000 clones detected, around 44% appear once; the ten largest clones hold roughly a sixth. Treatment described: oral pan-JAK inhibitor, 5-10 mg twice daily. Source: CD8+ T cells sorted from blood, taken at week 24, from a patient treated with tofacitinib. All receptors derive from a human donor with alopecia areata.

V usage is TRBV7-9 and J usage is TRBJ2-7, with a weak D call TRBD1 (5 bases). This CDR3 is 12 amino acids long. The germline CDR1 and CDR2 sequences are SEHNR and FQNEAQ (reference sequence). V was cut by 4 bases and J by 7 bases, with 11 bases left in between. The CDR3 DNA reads TGTGCCAGCAGCTCTCAGGGTGGGGAGCAGTACTTC. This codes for CASSSQGGEQYF.

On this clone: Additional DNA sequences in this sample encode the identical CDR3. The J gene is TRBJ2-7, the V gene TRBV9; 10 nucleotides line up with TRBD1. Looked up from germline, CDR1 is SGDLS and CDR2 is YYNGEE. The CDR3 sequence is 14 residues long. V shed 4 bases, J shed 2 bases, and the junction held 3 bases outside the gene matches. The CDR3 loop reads CASSPGQGAYEQYF. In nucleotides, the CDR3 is TGTGCCAGCAGCCCCGGACAGGGGGCCTACGAGCAGTACTTC. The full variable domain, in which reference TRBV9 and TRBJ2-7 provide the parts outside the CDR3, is DSGVTQTPKHLITATGQRVTLRCSPRSGDLSVYWYQQSLDQGLQFLIQYYNGEERAKGNILERFSAQQFPDLHSELNLSSLELGDSALYFCASSPGQGAYEQYFGPGTRLTVT.

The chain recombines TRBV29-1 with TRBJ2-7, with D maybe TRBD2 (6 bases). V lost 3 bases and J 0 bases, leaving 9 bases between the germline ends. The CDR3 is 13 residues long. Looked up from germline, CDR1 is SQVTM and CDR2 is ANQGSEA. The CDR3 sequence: CSVDFGSSYEQYF. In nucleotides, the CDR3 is TGCAGCGTTGATTTCGGGAGCTCCTACGAGCAGTACTTC.

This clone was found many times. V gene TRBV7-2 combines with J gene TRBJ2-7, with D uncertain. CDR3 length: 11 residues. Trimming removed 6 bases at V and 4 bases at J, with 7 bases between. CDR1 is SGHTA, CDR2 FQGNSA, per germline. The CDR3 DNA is TGTGCCAGCAGGTCAGGATACGAGCAGTACTTC. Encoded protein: CASRSGYEQYF.

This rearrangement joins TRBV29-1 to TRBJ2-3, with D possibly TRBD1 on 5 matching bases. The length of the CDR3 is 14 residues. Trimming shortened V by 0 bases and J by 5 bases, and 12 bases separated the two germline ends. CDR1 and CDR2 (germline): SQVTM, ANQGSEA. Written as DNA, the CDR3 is TGCAGCGTTGAAGATCGACAGTTTGAAGATACGCAGTATTTT. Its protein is CSVEDRQFEDTQYF.